This TCR beta chain was retrieved from a study of blood T cell repertoires in COVID-19. Germline trimming cut 6 bases from V and 7 bases from J; bases unmatched to any gene: 14. CDR3 length: 15 amino acids. Germline V gene data show CDR1 as ENHRY and CDR2 as SYGVKD. The table came from immunoSEQ multiplex PCR; TCRdb's copy has only in-frame clones and leaves some out. Seen here are tens of thousands of clones, roughly 88% observed once, and the top ten hold 20% to 25%. The chain employs TRBV10-3 and TRBJ2-7; 8 nucleotides line up with TRBD2. Sequenced input: peripheral blood. This receptor was obtained from a man aged 65-85 years in a cohort sampled during active COVID-19. The CDR3 protein is CAIRPRSGSRGEQYF. The CDR3 nucleotides are TGTGCCATCAGGCCGAGGAGCGGGAGTCGTGGAGAGCAGTACTTC.